These 28 T cell receptor beta chains were all obtained from the same sample, sequenced in a study of T-cell reconstitution after alpha-beta-depleted transplantation in children. Preparation of the TCRbeta library used unique molecular identifiers. A single record per CDR3 protein comes from TCRdb applying MiXCR to the PCR reads. The sample consists of more than 150,000 distinct CDR3 sequences, over 5.5% of them appearing once. The sequences come from PBMCs from the stem cell graft donor, collected from the stem cell graft. These receptors were taken from a human donor who donated a stem cell graft to a child with Wiskott-Aldrich syndrome.

This chain connects TRBV3-1 to TRBJ1-4; 10 bases match TRBD1. The CDR3 has 16 residues. J gave up 6 bases and V 1 base, and 5 bases lay outside the gene matches. Germline V gives CDR1 LGHDT, CDR2 YNNKEL (reference sequence). This chain's CDR3 is CASSQAHGTGDEKLFF. The CDR3 nucleotides read TGTGCCAGCAGCCAAGCACACGGGACAGGGGATGAAAAACTGTTTTTT.

This clonotype has a count of ten or more. CDR3 DNA: TGTGCCAGCAGTTGGCGGGCCCTCCCCGAGCAGTACTTC. Protein sequence: CASSWRALPEQYF. The V call is TRBV6-2 or TRBV6-3, the J call TRBJ2-7; maybe TRBD2 (5 bases). Trimming removed 4 bases from V and 6 bases from J, with 13 bases in between. This CDR3 region has 13 residues. Germline CDR1 MNHEY, CDR2 SVGEGT.

This clonotype was recorded many times. The genes are TRBV28 and TRBJ1-2; the match to TRBD1 covers 7 bases. V shed 3 bases and J 8 bases; nucleotides not matched to a gene: 15. The germline V gene has CDR1 MDHEN and CDR2 SYDVKM. The CDR3 is 16 amino acids. The CDR3 loop is CASSFPFFRQGGGYTF. The CDR3 nucleotides read TGTGCCAGCAGTTTTCCCTTTTTCCGTCAGGGGGGCGGCTACACCTTC.

Many counts were recorded for this clonotype. The chain combines TRBV9 with TRBJ2-1; 7 nucleotides agree with TRBD2. V lost 4 bases to trimming and J lost 2 bases; unmatched junction nucleotides: 6. In germline, CDR1 is SGDLS, CDR2 YYNGEE. The CDR3 is 15 residues long. CDR3 region: CASSPKGGPYNEQFF. In nucleotides, the CDR3 is TGTGCCAGCAGCCCCAAGGGAGGGCCCTACAATGAGCAGTTCTTC.

This clonotype has just a few counts. The gene calls are TRBV6-2 or TRBV6-3 and TRBJ2-7; D perhaps matches TRBD1 (5 bases). There are 16 residues in the CDR3. Germline V CDR1 and CDR2: MNHEY, SVGEGT. Trimming stripped 0 bases from V and 6 bases from J, with 18 bases between. CDR3 coding DNA: TGTGCCAGCAGTTACTCGATTGGGGCCCCGGGCATCGAGCAGTACTTC. Encoded protein: CASSYSIGAPGIEQYF.

Comment on this clonotype: This may arise from a read error, as a much more abundant clone is one base away. This chain joins TRBV5-1 and TRBJ2-7; D perhaps matches TRBD2 (6 bases). This CDR3 has 16 residues. CDR1 SGHRS and CDR2 YFSETQ come from the germline V gene. V was shortened by 0 bases and J by 2 bases, with 15 bases between the two germline ends. Here the CDR3 DNA reads TGCGCCAGCAGCTTGGGTTGGGGGGTTCCGCCCTACGAGCAGTACTTC. Its protein product is CASSLGWGVPPYEQYF.

Notes on this clonotype: At one end, the junction sequence differs from germline, possibly due to a read error. The chain has TRBV3-1 and TRBJ2-1, with D perhaps matching TRBD2 (6 bases). The CDR3 extends over 18 amino acids. CDR1 and CDR2 (germline): LGHDT, YNNKEL (reference sequence). The CDR3 DNA sequence: TGTGCCTGCAGCCCATACGGAAGGGGCCGGGGAGGTGGAAATGAGCAGTTCTTC. This translates into CACSPYGRGRGGGNEQFF.

This clonotype was observed at least ten times. This chain uses TRBV24-1 with TRBJ2-2, with 12 bases lining up with TRBD1. Germline lookup yields CDR1 KGHDR and CDR2 SFDVKD. The V gene end was trimmed by 2 bases and the J gene end by 6 bases; junction bases not matched to a gene: 18. CDR3 size: 21 residues. The CDR3 sequence: CATSDSGGTGGGLKLAGELFF. In DNA, the CDR3 is TGTGCCACCAGTGATTCCGGCGGGACAGGGGGCGGTTTGAAGCTCGCCGGGGAGCTGTTTTTT.

This clonotype was counted between two and nine times. The chain combines TRBV7-6 with TRBJ2-4; 13 nucleotides match TRBD2. Germline V gene sequence: CDR1 SGHVS, CDR2 FNYEAQ. The junction had 15 bases not matched to a gene; V was cut back by 6 bases and J by 1 base. This CDR3 has 20 residues. The CDR3 loop is CASSRQATSGRAGAKNIQYF. CDR3 nucleotides: TGTGCCAGCAGTCGACAGGCTACTAGCGGGAGGGCCGGGGCCAAAAACATTCAGTACTTC.

V and J are TRBV5-1 and TRBJ2-7; 8 nucleotides line up with TRBD2. This CDR3 spans 14 amino acids. V gave up 4 bases and J gave up 5 bases; unmatched junction bases: 8. Germline V lookup: CDR1 SGHRS, CDR2 YFSETQ. The CDR3 is CASSPGTSGHEQYF. The DNA for the CDR3 is TGCGCCAGCAGCCCCGGGACTAGTGGACACGAGCAGTACTTC.

This clonotype was recorded at least ten times. The gene calls are TRBV20-1 and TRBJ1-3, with no clear D. CDR1 DFQATT and CDR2 SNEGSKA come from the germline V gene (reference sequence). V gave up 3 bases and J gave up 4 bases, with 10 bases separating them. The length of the CDR3 is 13 residues. In DNA form, the CDR3 reads TGCAGTGCTAGTGTCACGGCGGGAAACACCATATATTTT. Its protein is CSASVTAGNTIYF.

The V call is TRBV4-3, the J call TRBJ2-5; 7 bases are a match to TRBD1. The CDR3 runs to 15 residues. The ends lost 6 bases at V and 1 base at J; junction bases unmatched: 8. Germline CDR1 reads LGHNA; CDR2 reads YSLEER. CDR3 DNA: TGCGCCAGCAGTCAAAACAGGGGCGCCCAAGAGACCCAGTACTTC. This sequence encodes CASSQNRGAQETQYF.

The chain has TRBV7-9 and TRBJ2-3; 9 nucleotides agree with TRBD2. Germline V gene sequence: CDR1 SEHNR, CDR2 FQNEAQ (reference sequence). There are 15 residues in the CDR3. With V trimmed by 8 bases and J by 2 bases, 8 bases remained unmatched. For the CDR3, the DNA is TGTGCCAGCTTTCTAGCGGGAACGGTCACAGATACGCAGTATTTT. This codes for CASFLAGTVTDTQYF.

This clonotype appeared many times. The CDR3 sequence is CASSRRGLAGPPDTQYF. The CDR3 bases are TGTGCCAGCAGTCGCCGGGGACTAGCGGGGCCACCAGATACGCAGTATTTT. J is TRBJ2-3 and V is TRBV6-5; 13 bases agree with TRBD2. The CDR3 totals 17 residues. Losses at the gene ends were 5 bases for V and 4 bases for J; bases not matched to a gene: 9. Per the germline V gene, CDR1 is MNHEY and CDR2 is SVGAGI.

This clonotype was found many times. V gene TRBV6-1 combines with J gene TRBJ2-3; D is perhaps TRBD1 or TRBD2 (6 bases each). The length of the CDR3 is 14 residues. V lost 6 bases to trimming and J lost 4 bases, with 14 bases between them. Germline V gene lookup returns CDR1 MNHNS and CDR2 SASEGT. In nucleotides, the CDR3 is TGTGCCAGCAGCCCTGAGGGGGGTGCAGATACGCAGTATTTT. Protein: CASSPEGGADTQYF.

There are many counts of this clonotype. J is TRBJ2-1 and V is TRBV5-1; 7 positions agree with TRBD1. This CDR3 has 15 amino acids. J was trimmed by 5 bases and V by 4 bases; bases with no gene match: 9. Per the germline V gene, CDR1 is SGHRS and CDR2 is YFSETQ. CDR3 residues: CASSLHPGQNNEQFF. Here the CDR3 DNA reads TGCGCCAGCAGCCTACACCCGGGACAGAACAATGAGCAGTTCTTC.

This clonotype showed up just a few times. The rearrangement uses TRBV5-1 and TRBJ2-2, with D perhaps matching TRBD2 (7 bases). This CDR3 has 16 amino acids. The ends were cut back, 4 bases at V and 0 bases at J, with 13 bases in the middle. The V gene's germline CDR1 is SGHRS and CDR2 YFSETQ. Written as DNA, the CDR3 is TGCGCCAGCAGCGAAAGGGGGGGCGCGAACACCGGGGAGCTGTTTTTT. Its protein is CASSERGGANTGELFF.

The table lists this clonotype with many counts. V usage is TRBV20-1 and J usage is TRBJ2-5; D gene ambiguous. Deletions cut 3 bases from V and 5 bases from J, with 7 bases between. CDR1 is DFQATT and CDR2 is SNEGSKA in the germline V gene (reference sequence). The CDR3 runs 11 residues. The CDR3 region is CSASNQETQYF. CDR3 nucleotide sequence: TGCAGTGCTAGTAATCAGGAGACCCAGTACTTC.

Many counts were recorded for this clonotype. V and J are TRBV7-9 and TRBJ1-1; no clear D. V was pared by 2 bases and J by 6 bases, with 10 bases between. The CDR3 contains 13 residues. The germline gives CDR1 SEHNR, CDR2 FQNEAQ (reference sequence). The CDR3 region is CASSLMGLAEAFF. Written as DNA, the CDR3 is TGTGCCAGCAGCTTAATGGGATTGGCTGAAGCTTTCTTT. Full variable domain (rest looked up from reference TRBV7-9 and TRBJ1-1): DTGVSQNPRHKITKRGQNVTFRCDPISEHNRLYWYRQTLGQGPEFLTYFQNEAQLEKSRLLSDRFSAERPKGSFSTLEIQRTEQGDSAMYLCASSLMGLAEAFFGQGTRLTVV.

This clonotype has more than one count but fewer than ten. This sequence joins TRBV7-2 and TRBJ1-3; 7 nucleotides line up with TRBD1. The CDR3 consists of 16 residues. Per the germline V gene, CDR1 is SGHTA and CDR2 is FQGNSA. The J segment lost 0 bases and the V segment lost 0 bases, leaving 2 bases of the junction unmatched. The CDR3 spells CASSLAGQSSGNTIYF. Here the CDR3 DNA reads TGTGCCAGCAGCTTAGCGGGACAGAGCTCTGGAAACACCATATATTTT. Filled out from reference TRBV7-2 and TRBJ1-3, the complete variable domain reads GAGVSQSPSNKVTEKGKDVELRCDPISGHTALYWYRQSLGQGLEFLIYFQGNSAPDKSGLPSDRFSAERTGGSVSTLTIQRTQQEDSAVYLCASSLAGQSSGNTIYFGEGSWLTVV.

J is TRBJ2-1 and V is TRBV11-2, with D tentatively TRBD1 or TRBD2 (6 bases each). Germline V gene lookup returns CDR1 SGHAT and CDR2 FQNNGV. The CDR3 is 18 amino acids. V lost 4 bases and J lost 6, with 25 bases in between. The CDR3 sequence: CASSSTAMGGRVPNEQFF. CDR3 nucleotide sequence: TGTGCCAGCAGCTCGACGGCGATGGGGGGCCGGGTTCCCAATGAGCAGTTCTTC.

This clonotype was observed many times. This chain links TRBV14 with TRBJ1-2; D perhaps matches TRBD1 (6 bases). Germline V lookup: CDR1 SGHDN, CDR2 FVKESK. CDR3 size: 14 residues. Trimming took off 3 bases at V and 5 bases at J, with 13 bases between the two ends. The CDR3 DNA is TGTGCCAGCAGCCACGCGGGGGCCGGGTATGGCTACACCTTC. Amino acid sequence: CASSHAGAGYGYTF.

This clonotype appeared a few times. This may arise from a read error, as a much more abundant clone is one base away. The chain joins TRBV20-1 to TRBJ2-5; D is unresolved. Trimming pared 4 bases from V and 0 bases from J, leaving 3 bases between. CDR1 DFQATT and CDR2 SNEGSKA come from the germline V gene (reference sequence). The CDR3 is 11 amino acids. This CDR3 reads CSATYQETQYF. The CDR3 DNA sequence: TGCAGTGCTACGTACCAAGAGACCCAGTACTTC.

In this sample, this clonotype turned up many times. The V and J genes are TRBV7-9 and TRBJ1-1; 7 nucleotides agree with TRBD1. The length of the CDR3 is 16 residues. Looked up from germline, CDR1 is SEHNR and CDR2 is FQNEAQ (reference sequence). The trim removed 5 bases at V and 6 bases at J, leaving 15 bases unmatched. In DNA, the CDR3 is TGTGCCAGCAGCCATAGACAGGGCCCTATTGGCTCTGAAGCTTTCTTT. It is translated as CASSHRQGPIGSEAFF.

This clonotype was picked up many times. The rearrangement links TRBV7-9 to TRBJ2-7; tentative D call: TRBD1 (5 bases). V shed 4 bases and J shed 2 bases, with 15 bases lying between them. The CDR3 sequence is 15 residues long. Germline CDR1 is SEHNR and CDR2 is FQNEAQ (reference sequence). CDR3 bases: TGTGCCAGCAGCTCTTCAGACAGACCCACCTACGAGCAGTACTTC. It yields the protein CASSSSDRPTYEQYF.

This clonotype was counted many times. The chain combines TRBV7-9 with TRBJ2-2; 10 nucleotides align to TRBD2. The germline V gene encodes CDR1 SEHNR and CDR2 FQNEAQ (reference sequence). The CDR3 has 16 residues. With 5 bases clipped from V and 3 bases from J, the junction kept 6 bases outside the gene matches. This CDR3 is CASSPLAGVDTGELFF. The CDR3 region has the DNA TGTGCCAGCAGCCCGCTAGCGGGAGTCGACACCGGGGAGCTGTTTTTT. Using reference TRBV7-9 and TRBJ2-2 for the parts outside the CDR3, the full variable domain is DTGVSQNPRHKITKRGQNVTFRCDPISEHNRLYWYRQTLGQGPEFLTYFQNEAQLEKSRLLSDRFSAERPKGSFSTLEIQRTEQGDSAMYLCASSPLAGVDTGELFFGEGSRLTVL.

The chain employs TRBV15 and TRBJ2-3; 8 bases are shared with TRBD2. The trim removed 2 bases at V and 5 bases at J, leaving 9 bases unmatched. From germline, CDR1 is LNHNV and CDR2 YYDKDF (reference sequence). The CDR3 is made up of 16 amino acids. CDR3 loop: CATSRWTSRAQDTQYF. In DNA, the CDR3 is TGTGCCACCAGCAGATGGACTAGCAGGGCTCAAGATACGCAGTATTTT.

Of note for this clonotype: A clone one base away is much larger, so this may be a read error. Given the absence of the conserved phenylalanine or tryptophan at the CDR3 end, a read error is likely. The chain uses TRBV6-1 and TRBJ2-7; a possible D gene is TRBD1 (6 bases). The CDR3 has 15 amino acids. The germline V gene has CDR1 MNHNS and CDR2 SASEGT. V was trimmed by 7 bases and J by 3 bases, leaving 19 bases between them. Here the CDR3 DNA reads TGTGCCAGCAACCCCCTGGTGGACAGATTCTACGAGCAGTACATC. This codes for CASNPLVDRFYEQYI.